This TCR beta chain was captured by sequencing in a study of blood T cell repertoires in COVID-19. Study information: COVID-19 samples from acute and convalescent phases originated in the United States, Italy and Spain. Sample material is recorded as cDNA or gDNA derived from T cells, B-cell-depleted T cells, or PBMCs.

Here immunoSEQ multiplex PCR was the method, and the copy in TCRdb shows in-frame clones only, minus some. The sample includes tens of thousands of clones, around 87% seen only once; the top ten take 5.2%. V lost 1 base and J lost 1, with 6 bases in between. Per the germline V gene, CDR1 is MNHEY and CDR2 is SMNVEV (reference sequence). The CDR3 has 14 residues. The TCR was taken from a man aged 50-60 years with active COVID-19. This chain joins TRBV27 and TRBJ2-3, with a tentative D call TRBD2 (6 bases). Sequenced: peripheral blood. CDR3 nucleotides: TGTGCCAGCAGTTTATGGGAGGGCACAGATACGCAGTATTTT. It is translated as CASSLWEGTDTQYF.